One and the same sample provided the 4 T cell receptor beta chains below, sequenced in a study of blood T cells in healthy people across ages. The authors ran a second PCR of roughly 6 to 12 cycles using a sample-barcoded 5' primer and a J-beta primer mix. A single record per CDR3 protein comes from TCRdb applying MiXCR to the 5' RACE reads. The sample includes 1,500,000 or so distinct CDR3 sequences, 35% to 45% seen only once; the top ten take around 4%. The sequenced material came from blood. These receptors came from a woman aged 18-29 years in good health.

This clonotype was found a few times. This chain joins TRBV29-1 and TRBJ1-2; D remains unclear. Trimming left V 3 bases short and J 0 bases short, with 14 bases between. The CDR3 contains 15 residues. In germline, CDR1 is SQVTM, CDR2 ANQGSEA. This chain's CDR3 is CSVEGREEANYGYTF. CDR3 in DNA: TGCAGCGTTGAGGGTCGGGAGGAAGCTAACTATGGCTACACCTTC.

This clonotype was counted between two and nine times. The CDR3 here is CASSHGGLIYEQYF. In DNA form, the CDR3 reads TGCGCCAGCAGCCATGGGGGGCTAATTTACGAGCAGTACTTC. The chain combines TRBV4-1 with TRBJ2-7; D tentatively fits TRBD1 or TRBD2 (6 bases each). Trimming cost V 3 bases and J 4 bases, with 13 bases left between them. The CDR3 spans 14 residues. Germline V gene lookup returns CDR1 MGHRA and CDR2 YSYEKL.

The chain carries TRBV4-1 and TRBJ1-1, with 9 bases lining up with TRBD1. CDR1 is MGHRA, CDR2 YSYEKL, per germline. The CDR3 has 16 residues. Trimming cost V 3 bases and J 1 base; bases outside gene matches: 6. The DNA for the CDR3 is TGCGCCAGCAGCCACCCCGGGACAGGGCGGAACACTGAAGCTTTCTTT. Encoded protein: CASSHPGTGRNTEAFF.

This rearrangement joins TRBV4-1 to TRBJ2-7, with D perhaps assigned TRBD1 or TRBD2 (6 bases each). Trimming shortened V by 0 bases and J by 0 bases, and 9 bases separated the two germline ends. The germline CDR1 and CDR2 sequences are MGHRA and YSYEKL. CDR3 length: 15 residues. The CDR3 protein is CASSQEQGLSYEQYF. CDR3 coding DNA: TGCGCCAGCAGCCAAGAACAGGGACTCTCCTACGAGCAGTACTTC.